This T cell receptor beta chain was captured in a study of cytomegalovirus exposure and HLA in healthy donors. PCR amplification relied on 60 Vbeta primers (plus 13 Jbeta primers). Repertoires were generated with immunoSEQ multiplex PCR, while TCRdb's copy carries only in-frame clones and drops some. The sample has around 72,000 clones; 65% to 70% are singletons. Trimming removed 2 bases from V and 7 bases from J; junction bases left unmatched: 14. The CDR3 loop spans 16 amino acids. The V gene's germline CDR1 is SGHTS and CDR2 YDEGEE. This clone occurred a few times. Sequencing was carried out using PBMCs. The chain carries TRBV5-8 and TRBJ1-1, with 7 bases fitting TRBD1. This receptor was identified in a man in his forties in good health and CMV-seropositive. In DNA form, the CDR3 reads TGTGCCAGCAGCTTCATTCCGGGACAGCTACTCCGTGAAGCTTTCTTT. It encodes CASSFIPGQLLREAFF.